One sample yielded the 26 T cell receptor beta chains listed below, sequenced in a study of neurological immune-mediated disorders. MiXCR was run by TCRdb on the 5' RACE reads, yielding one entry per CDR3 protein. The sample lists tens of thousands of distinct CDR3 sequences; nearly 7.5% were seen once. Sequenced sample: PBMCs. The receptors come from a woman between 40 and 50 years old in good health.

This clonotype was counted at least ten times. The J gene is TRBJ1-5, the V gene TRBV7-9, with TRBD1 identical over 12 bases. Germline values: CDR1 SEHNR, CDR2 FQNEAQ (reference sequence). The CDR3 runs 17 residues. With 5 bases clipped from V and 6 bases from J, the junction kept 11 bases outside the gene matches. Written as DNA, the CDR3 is TGTGCCAGCAGCGCCGGGACAGGGGGCCAATATATTCAGCCCCAGCATTTT. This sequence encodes CASSAGTGGQYIQPQHF.

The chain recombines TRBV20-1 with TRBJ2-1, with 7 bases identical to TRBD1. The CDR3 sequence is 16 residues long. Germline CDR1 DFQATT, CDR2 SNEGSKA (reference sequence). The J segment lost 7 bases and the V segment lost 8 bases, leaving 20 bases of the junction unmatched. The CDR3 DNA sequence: TGCAGTTCTAACGGGAACAGGGGAAAGGCCTTGAATGAGCAGTTCTTC. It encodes CSSNGNRGKALNEQFF.

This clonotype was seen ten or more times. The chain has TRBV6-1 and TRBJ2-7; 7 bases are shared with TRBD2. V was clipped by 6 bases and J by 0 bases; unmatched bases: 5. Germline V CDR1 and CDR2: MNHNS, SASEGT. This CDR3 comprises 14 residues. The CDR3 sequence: CASSGRYLSYEQYF. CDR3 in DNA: TGTGCCAGCAGCGGGAGGTACCTCTCCTACGAGCAGTACTTC.

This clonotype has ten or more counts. For the CDR3, the DNA is TGTGCCAGCAGTTGGACAGGAAATTCACCCCTCCACTTT. Translating it yields CASSWTGNSPLHF. The gene calls are TRBV6-5 and TRBJ1-6; 7 bases fit TRBD1. Trimming at V came to 4 bases and at J to 7 bases, leaving 1 base not matched to a gene. The CDR3 runs to 13 residues. Germline CDR1 MNHEY, CDR2 SVGAGI.

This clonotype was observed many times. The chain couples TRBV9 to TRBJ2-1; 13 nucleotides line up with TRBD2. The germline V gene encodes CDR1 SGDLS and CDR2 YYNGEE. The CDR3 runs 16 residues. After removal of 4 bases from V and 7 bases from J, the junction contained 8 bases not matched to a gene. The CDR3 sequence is CASSSRPGLAGNEQFF. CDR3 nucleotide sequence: TGTGCCAGCAGCTCAAGACCGGGACTAGCGGGAAATGAGCAGTTCTTC.

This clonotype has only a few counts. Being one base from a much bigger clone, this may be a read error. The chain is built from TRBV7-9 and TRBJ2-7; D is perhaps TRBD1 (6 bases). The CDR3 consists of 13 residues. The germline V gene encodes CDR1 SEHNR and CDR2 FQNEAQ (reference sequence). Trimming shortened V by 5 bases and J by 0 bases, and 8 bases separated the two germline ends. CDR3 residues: CASSPDSSYEQYF. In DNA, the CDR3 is TGTGCCAGCAGCCCGGACAGCTCCTACGAGCAGTACTTC.

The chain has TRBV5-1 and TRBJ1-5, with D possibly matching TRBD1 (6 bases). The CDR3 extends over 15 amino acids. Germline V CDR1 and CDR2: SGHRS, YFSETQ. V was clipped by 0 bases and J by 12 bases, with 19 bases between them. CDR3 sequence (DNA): TGCGCCAGCAGCTTGGGTGAGGGGGGTGATGAGCACCAGCATTTT. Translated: CASSLGEGGDEHQHF.

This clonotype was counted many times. CDR3 DNA: TGTGCCAGCAGTTTTGGATATTCGAACACTGAAGCTTTCTTT. The encoded protein is CASSFGYSNTEAFF. The chain uses TRBV12-3 or TRBV12-4 and TRBJ1-1; D is undetermined. Trimming removed 3 bases from V and 1 base from J, with 9 bases in between. The CDR3 has 14 amino acids.

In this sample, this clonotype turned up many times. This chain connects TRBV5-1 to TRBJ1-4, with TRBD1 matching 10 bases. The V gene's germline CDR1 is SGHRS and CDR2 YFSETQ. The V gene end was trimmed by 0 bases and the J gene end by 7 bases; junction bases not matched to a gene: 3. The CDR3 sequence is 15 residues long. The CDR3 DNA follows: TGCGCCAGCAGCTTGGCCGGGACAGGGGTTGAAAAACTGTTTTTT. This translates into CASSLAGTGVEKLFF.

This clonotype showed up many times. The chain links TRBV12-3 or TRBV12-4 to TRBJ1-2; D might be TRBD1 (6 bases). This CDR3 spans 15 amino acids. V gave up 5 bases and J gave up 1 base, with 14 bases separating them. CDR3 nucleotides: TGTGCCAGCAGTCCCCGGGGGCTATTTAACTATGGCTACACCTTC. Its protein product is CASSPRGLFNYGYTF.

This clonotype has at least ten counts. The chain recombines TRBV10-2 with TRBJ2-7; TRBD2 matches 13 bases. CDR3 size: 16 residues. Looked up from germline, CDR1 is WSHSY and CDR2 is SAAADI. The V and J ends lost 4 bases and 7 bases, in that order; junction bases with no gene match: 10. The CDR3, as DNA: TGCGCCAGCAGTGGCCGGGGACTAGCGGGATACGGAGAGCAGTACTTC. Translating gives CASSGRGLAGYGEQYF.

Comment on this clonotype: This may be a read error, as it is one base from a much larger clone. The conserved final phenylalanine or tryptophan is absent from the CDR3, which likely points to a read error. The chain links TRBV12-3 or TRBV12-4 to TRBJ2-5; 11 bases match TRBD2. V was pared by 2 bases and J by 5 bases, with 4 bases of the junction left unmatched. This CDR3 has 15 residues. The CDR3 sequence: CASSLTSGSHETQYS. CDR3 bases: TGTGCCAGCAGTTTAACTAGCGGGAGTCATGAGACCCAGTACTCC.

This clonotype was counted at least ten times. The CDR3 DNA reads TGTGCCAGCAGTGACTACGGGGGTTTTAATGAAAAACTGTTTTTT. As protein: CASSDYGGFNEKLFF. The chain employs TRBV25-1 and TRBJ1-4, with D possibly TRBD1 on 5 matching bases. Trimming took 3 bases from V and 4 from J, leaving 12 bases between them. CDR3 length: 15 amino acids. Germline CDR1 reads MGHDK; CDR2 reads SYGVNS. The whole variable domain, remainder taken from reference TRBV25-1 and TRBJ1-4, is EADIYQTPRYLVIGTGKKITLECSQTMGHDKMYWYQQDPGMELHLIHYSYGVNSTEKGDLSSESTVSRIRTEHFPLTLESARPSHTSQYLCASSDYGGFNEKLFFGSGTQLSVL.

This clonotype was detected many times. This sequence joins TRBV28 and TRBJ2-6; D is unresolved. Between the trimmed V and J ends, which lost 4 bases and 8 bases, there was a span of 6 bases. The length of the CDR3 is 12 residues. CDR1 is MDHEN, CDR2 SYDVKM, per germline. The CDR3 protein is CASSSVTNVLTF. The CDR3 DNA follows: TGTGCCAGCAGTTCAGTTACCAACGTCCTGACTTTC.

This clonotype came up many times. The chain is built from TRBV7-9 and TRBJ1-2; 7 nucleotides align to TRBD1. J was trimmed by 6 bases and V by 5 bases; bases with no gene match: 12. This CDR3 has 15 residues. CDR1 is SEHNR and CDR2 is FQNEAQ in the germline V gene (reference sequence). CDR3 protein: CASSPGPVGGNGYTF. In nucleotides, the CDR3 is TGTGCCAGCAGCCCCGGCCCGGTAGGGGGCAATGGCTACACCTTC.

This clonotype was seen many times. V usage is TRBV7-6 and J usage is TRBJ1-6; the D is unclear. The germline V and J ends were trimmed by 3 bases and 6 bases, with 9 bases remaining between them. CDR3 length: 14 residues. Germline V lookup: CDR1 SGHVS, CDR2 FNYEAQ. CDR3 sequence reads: CASSFGSLNSPLHF. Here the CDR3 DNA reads TGTGCCAGCAGCTTCGGCTCCCTTAATTCACCCCTCCACTTT. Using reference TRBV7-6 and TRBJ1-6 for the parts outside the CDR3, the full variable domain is GAGVSQSPRYKVTKRGQDVALRCDPISGHVSLYWYRQALGQGPEFLTYFNYEAQQDKSGLPNDRFSAERPEGSISTLTIQRTEQRDSAMYRCASSFGSLNSPLHFGNGTRLTVT.

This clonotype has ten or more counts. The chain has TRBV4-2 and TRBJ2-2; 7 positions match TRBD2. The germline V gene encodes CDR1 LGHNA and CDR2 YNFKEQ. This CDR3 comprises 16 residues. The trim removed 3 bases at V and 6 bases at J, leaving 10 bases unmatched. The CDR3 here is CASSQRQRAGAGELFF. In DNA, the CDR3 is TGTGCCAGCAGCCAGCGACAACGGGCGGGGGCCGGGGAGCTGTTTTTT.

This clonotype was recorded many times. In DNA, the CDR3 is TGTGCCAGCAGTTGGCTGGGACAGGGAATCTCTGGGGCCAACGTCCTGACTTTC. Encoded protein: CASSWLGQGISGANVLTF. V is TRBV7-2 and J is TRBJ2-6; 9 bases agree with TRBD1. CDR1 SGHTA and CDR2 FQGNSA come from the germline V gene. The CDR3 consists of 18 residues. V was pared by 6 bases and J by 0 bases, with 9 bases of the junction left unmatched.

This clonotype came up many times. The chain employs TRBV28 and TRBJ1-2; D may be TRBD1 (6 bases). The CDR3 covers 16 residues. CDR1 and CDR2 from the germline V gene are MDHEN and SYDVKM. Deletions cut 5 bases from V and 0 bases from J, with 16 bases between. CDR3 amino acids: CASSVFRTAANYGYTF. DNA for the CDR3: TGTGCCAGCAGTGTCTTTAGGACAGCTGCTAACTATGGCTACACCTTC.

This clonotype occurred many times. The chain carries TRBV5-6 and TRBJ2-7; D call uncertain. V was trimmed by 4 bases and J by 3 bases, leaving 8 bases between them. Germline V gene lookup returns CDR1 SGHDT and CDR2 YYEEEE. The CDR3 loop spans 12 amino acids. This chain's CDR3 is CASSARDYEQYV. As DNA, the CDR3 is TGTGCCAGCAGCGCGCGAGACTACGAGCAGTACGTC.

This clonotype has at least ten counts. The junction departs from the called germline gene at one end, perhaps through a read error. CDR3 residues: CAWGPSGTANRPQHF. CDR3 sequence (DNA): TGTGCCTGGGGGCCCTCCGGGACGGCGAATCGGCCCCAGCATTTT. The chain couples TRBV30 to TRBJ1-5; maybe TRBD1 (5 bases). The length of the CDR3 is 15 residues. Germline CDR1 reads GTSNPN; CDR2 reads SVGIG (reference sequence).

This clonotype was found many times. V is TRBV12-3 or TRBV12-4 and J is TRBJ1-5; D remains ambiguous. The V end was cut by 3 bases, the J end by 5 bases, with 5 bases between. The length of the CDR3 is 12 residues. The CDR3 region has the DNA TGTGCCAGCAGTTTTGTCCATCAGCCCCAGCATTTT. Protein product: CASSFVHQPQHF.

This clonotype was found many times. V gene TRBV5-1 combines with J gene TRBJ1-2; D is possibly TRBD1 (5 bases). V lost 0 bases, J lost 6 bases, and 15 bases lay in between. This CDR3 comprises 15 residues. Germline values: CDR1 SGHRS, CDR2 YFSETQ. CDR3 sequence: CASSLVPGGDHGYTF. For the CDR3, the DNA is TGCGCCAGCAGCTTGGTCCCTGGGGGAGATCATGGCTACACCTTC.

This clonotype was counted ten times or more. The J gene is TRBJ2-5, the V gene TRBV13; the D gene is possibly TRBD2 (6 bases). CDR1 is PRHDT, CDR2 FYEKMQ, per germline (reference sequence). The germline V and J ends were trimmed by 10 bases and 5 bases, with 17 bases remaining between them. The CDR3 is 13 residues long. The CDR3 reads CATTTRSVETQYF. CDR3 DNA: TGTGCCACCACGACTAGGAGCGTGGAGACCCAGTACTTC.

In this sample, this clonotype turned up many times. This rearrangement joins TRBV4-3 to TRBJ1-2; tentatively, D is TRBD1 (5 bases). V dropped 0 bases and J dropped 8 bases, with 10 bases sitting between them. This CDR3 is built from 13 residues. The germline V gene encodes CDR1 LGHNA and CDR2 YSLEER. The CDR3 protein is CASSQDRVEGYTF. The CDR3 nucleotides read TGCGCCAGCAGCCAAGACAGGGTGGAAGGCTACACCTTC.

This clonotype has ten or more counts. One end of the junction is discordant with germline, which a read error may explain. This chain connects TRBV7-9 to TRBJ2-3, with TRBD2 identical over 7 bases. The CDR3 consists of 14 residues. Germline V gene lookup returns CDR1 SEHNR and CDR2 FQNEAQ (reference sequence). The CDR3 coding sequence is TGTGCCAGCACCTTAGCGGGCGGGACAGATACGCAGTATTTT. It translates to CASTLAGGTDTQYF.